The 25 T cell receptor beta chains listed next were all sequenced from one sample in a study of shared clonotypes between healthy human individuals. Sequencing was performed with immunoSEQ multiplex PCR; in TCRdb, only in-frame clones are kept and a portion is missing. The sample lists 550,000 to 800,000 clones, around 72% occurring once. Sequencing was done on a sample of memory CD4+ T cells sorted from blood. Described subset: CD45RA-negative fraction. These receptors were taken from a woman aged 25 to 39 in good health.

In the case of this clone: Other nucleotide sequences from this sample produce the same CDR3. The rearrangement links TRBV7-9 to TRBJ2-2; 7 bases are shared with TRBD2. The CDR3 consists of 15 residues. After removal of 2 bases from V and 5 bases from J, the junction contained 5 bases not matched to a gene. Germline values: CDR1 SEHNR, CDR2 FQNEAQ (reference sequence). Written as DNA, the CDR3 is TGTGCCAGCAGCTTACTGGCGGGGGAGACCGGGGAGCTGTTTTTT. Its protein is CASSLLAGETGELFF.

This clone has ten or more counts. CDR3: CASSFVAGQPGTEAFF. The CDR3 DNA is TGTGCCAGCAGCTTCGTCGCAGGCCAACCGGGGACTGAAGCTTTCTTT. The V call is TRBV5-6, the J call TRBJ1-1; D not resolved. Trimming shortened V by 2 bases and J by 5 bases, and 19 bases separated the two germline ends. This CDR3 contains 16 residues. Germline V gives CDR1 SGHDT, CDR2 YYEEEE.

V and J are TRBV29-1 and TRBJ1-1; 7 bases match TRBD1. Germline lookup yields CDR1 SQVTM and CDR2 ANQGSEA. Trimming removed 4 bases from V and 3 bases from J; junction bases left unmatched: 8. This CDR3 comprises 14 residues. CDR3 nucleotide sequence: TGCAGCGTTGCCGAGGACAGGTTAGACACTGAAGCTTTCTTT. This encodes CSVAEDRLDTEAFF. Complete variable domain (other parts from reference TRBV29-1 and TRBJ1-1): SAVISQKPSRDICQRGTSLTIQCQVDSQVTMMFWYRQQPGQSLTLIATANQGSEATYESGFVIDKFPISRPNLTFSTLTVSNMSPEDSSIYLCSVAEDRLDTEAFFGQGTRLTVV.

The chain joins TRBV30 to TRBJ1-1; TRBD1 is a possible D gene (5 bases). Trimming removed 2 bases at V and 2 bases at J, with 18 bases between. The CDR3 runs to 16 residues. Germline-derived CDR1 and CDR2 are GTSNPN and SVGIG (reference sequence). In DNA, the CDR3 is TGTGCCTGGAGTAGAGGGACCGCGGTACGAAACACTGAAGCTTTCTTT. It encodes CAWSRGTAVRNTEAFF.

The CDR3 protein is CASSLDPVGGTNEKLFF. CDR3 DNA: TGCGCCAGCAGCTTGGACCCCGTAGGAGGGACTAATGAAAAACTGTTTTTT. The chain combines TRBV5-1 with TRBJ1-4, with no clear D. Trimming cost V 0 bases and J 2 bases, with 14 bases left between them. Germline CDR1 SGHRS, CDR2 YFSETQ. The CDR3 covers 17 residues. Looking up the rest from reference TRBV5-1 and TRBJ1-4 gives the full variable domain: KAGVTQTPRYLIKTRGQQVTLSCSPISGHRSVSWYQQTPGQGLQFLFEYFSETQRNKGNFPGRFSGRQFSNSRSEMNVSTLELGDSALYLCASSLDPVGGTNEKLFFGSGTQLSVL.

The sample holds many counts of this clone. This CDR3 is CACGRETYEQYF. The DNA of the CDR3 is TGTGCCTGCGGCAGGGAAACCTACGAGCAGTACTTC. V is TRBV6-1 and J is TRBJ2-7; possibly TRBD1 for D (5 bases). Germline V gene data show CDR1 as MNHNS and CDR2 as SASEGT. The CDR3 contains 12 residues. Trimming took 11 bases from V and 2 from J, leaving 13 bases between them.

The chain combines TRBV6-1 with TRBJ2-2; 7 bases align to TRBD1. Germline values: CDR1 MNHNS, CDR2 SASEGT. With 4 bases clipped from V and 2 bases from J, the junction kept 4 bases outside the gene matches. This CDR3 spans 15 amino acids. The CDR3 is CASSVGQPNTGELFF. In DNA, the CDR3 is TGTGCCAGCAGTGTGGGACAGCCTAACACCGGGGAGCTGTTTTTT.

The chain recombines TRBV10-3 with TRBJ1-2; D is perhaps TRBD1 (5 bases). This CDR3 has 13 residues. Trimming stripped 6 bases from V and 4 bases from J, with 12 bases between. Germline CDR1 and CDR2: ENHRY and SYGVKD. Written as DNA, the CDR3 is TGTGCCATCAGCCAGGGTGTTGGCTATGGCTACACCTTC. This sequence encodes CAISQGVGYGYTF.

The chain is built from TRBV6-5 and TRBJ2-7, with TRBD1 matching 9 bases. Trimming took 5 bases from V and 5 from J; bases not matched to a gene: 4. Germline V gene lookup returns CDR1 MNHEY and CDR2 SVGAGI. The CDR3 covers 13 residues. For the CDR3, the DNA is TGTGCCAGCAGTCGACAGGGGGTCGACGAGCAGTACTTC. Translation gives CASSRQGVDEQYF.

The rearrangement uses TRBV29-1 and TRBJ2-7, with 8 bases lining up with TRBD1. Germline CDR1 is SQVTM and CDR2 is ANQGSEA. J gave up 5 bases and V 7 bases, and 10 bases lay outside the gene matches. There are 13 residues in the CDR3. The CDR3 DNA reads as TGCAGCGCATTCGGGCAGGGGGCCCACGAGCAGTACTTC. This gives the protein CSAFGQGAHEQYF.

This clone was picked up a small number of times. The rearrangement joins TRBV18 to TRBJ2-1, with 14 nucleotides matching TRBD2. With 3 bases clipped from V and 7 bases from J, the junction kept 8 bases outside the gene matches. CDR3 length equals 17 residues. CDR1 and CDR2 (germline): KGHSH, LQKENI. CDR3 sequence (DNA): TGTGCCAGCTCACCGGGCGGGACTAGCGGGAGTTATAATGAGCAGTTCTTC. Amino acids: CASSPGGTSGSYNEQFF.

The chain uses TRBV10-3 and TRBJ2-1, with 11 bases fitting TRBD2. V gave up 2 bases and J gave up 0 bases; unmatched junction bases: 0. The CDR3 runs 16 residues. CDR1 is ENHRY and CDR2 is SYGVKD in the germline V gene. In DNA form, the CDR3 reads TGTGCCATCAGTGAGACTAGCGGGAGCTCCTACAATGAGCAGTTCTTC. Translation gives CAISETSGSSYNEQFF.

The chain carries TRBV15 and TRBJ1-2; tentatively, D is TRBD1 (5 bases). Germline V gene lookup returns CDR1 LNHNV and CDR2 YYDKDF (reference sequence). V lost 0 bases and J lost 4, with 15 bases in between. The CDR3 contains 16 residues. CDR3 loop: CATSRDLPTESYGYTF. CDR3 sequence (DNA): TGTGCCACCAGCAGAGATTTACCGACAGAGAGCTATGGCTACACCTTC.

The genes are TRBV7-8 and TRBJ1-5; D not certain. With 2 bases removed from V and 2 bases from J, the gap between germline ends came to 16 bases. Germline V gene sequence: CDR1 SGHVS, CDR2 FQNEAQ. The CDR3 length is 17 residues. CDR3 amino acids: CASSLRAGTQGNQPQHF. The CDR3 nucleotides read TGTGCCAGCAGCTTACGGGCAGGCACTCAGGGCAATCAGCCCCAGCATTTT.

In its sample, this clone was seen once. The rearrangement uses TRBV6-6 and TRBJ1-5; D is unresolved. The CDR3 is 12 amino acids. V lost 6 bases to trimming and J lost 5 bases, with 8 bases between them. The germline V gene encodes CDR1 MNHNY and CDR2 SVGAGI (reference sequence). Here the CDR3 reads CASSSNDQPQHF. The CDR3 region has the DNA TGTGCCAGCAGCTCAAATGATCAGCCCCAGCATTTT.

This sequence joins TRBV28 and TRBJ2-2; D might be TRBD1 (6 bases). In germline, CDR1 is MDHEN, CDR2 SYDVKM. The V end lost 6 bases, the J end lost 7 bases, and 15 bases lay between the germline ends. The CDR3 covers 14 residues. The CDR3 region is CASRILGAGGELFF. The DNA of the CDR3 is TGTGCCAGCAGGATCTTGGGGGCCGGCGGGGAGCTGTTTTTT.

The chain links TRBV5-1 to TRBJ2-7; 7 bases map to TRBD2. V lost 1 base to trimming and J lost 1 base; unmatched junction nucleotides: 2. CDR1 and CDR2 from the germline V gene are SGHRS and YFSETQ. The CDR3 is made up of 14 amino acids. In DNA, the CDR3 is TGCGCCAGCAGCTTGCCAGCGGGATCCTACGAGCAGTACTTC. Translation gives CASSLPAGSYEQYF.

The V call is TRBV28, the J call TRBJ1-2, with D uncertain. CDR1 is MDHEN and CDR2 is SYDVKM in the germline V gene. The CDR3 has 10 amino acids. V was cut by 3 bases and J by 8 bases, with 4 bases left in between. Here the CDR3 DNA reads TGTGCCAGCAGTTTTGGGGGCTACACCTTC. Amino acid sequence: CASSFGGYTF.

This chain uses TRBV27 with TRBJ2-7; 10 nucleotides align to TRBD1. Per germline, CDR1 MNHEY and CDR2 SMNVEV (reference sequence). The CDR3 spans 15 residues. Losses at the gene ends were 6 bases for V and 2 bases for J; bases not matched to a gene: 7. CDR3 protein: CASRRQGALAYEQYF. The CDR3 bases are TGTGCCAGCAGACGACAGGGGGCGCTGGCCTACGAGCAGTACTTC.

This chain uses TRBV13 with TRBJ1-3; D is ambiguous. This CDR3 contains 15 residues. The germline CDR1 and CDR2 sequences are PRHDT and FYEKMQ (reference sequence). With 5 bases removed from V and 0 bases from J, the gap between germline ends came to 11 bases. The CDR3 region is CASSPTHISGNTIYF. CDR3 sequence (DNA): TGTGCCAGCAGCCCGACACACATCTCTGGAAACACCATATATTTT.

Remarks on this clone: In the same sample, other DNA sequences code for this CDR3. The CDR3 region has the DNA TGCGCCAGCAGCTTGGGGGGGCAGCAAGAGACCCAGTACTTC. Protein product: CASSLGGQQETQYF. The V call is TRBV5-1, the J call TRBJ2-5; tentatively, D is TRBD1 (6 bases). The germline V gene has CDR1 SGHRS and CDR2 YFSETQ. The length of the CDR3 is 14 residues. Trimming left V 0 bases short and J 2 bases short, with 8 bases between.

This clone was counted a few times. The chain employs TRBV7-9 and TRBJ2-1; possibly TRBD1 or TRBD2 for D (5 bases each). Trimming left V 7 bases short and J 8 bases short, with 24 bases between. The CDR3 contains 16 residues. Germline CDR1 and CDR2: SEHNR and FQNEAQ (reference sequence). CDR3 coding DNA: TGTGCCAGCACCGTATACCGGGGCCGCTCTGCCGATGAGCAGTTCTTC. This encodes CASTVYRGRSADEQFF.

The rearrangement uses TRBV2 and TRBJ2-5; D is undetermined. The ends were cut back, 5 bases at V and 2 bases at J, with 9 bases in the middle. The CDR3 has 13 amino acids. Germline CDR1 SNHLY, CDR2 FYNNEI. The DNA of the CDR3 is TGTGCCAGCAGTCCGACGGGTCAAGAGACCCAGTACTTC. Residues: CASSPTGQETQYF.

The rearrangement links TRBV4-1 to TRBJ2-5, with 11 nucleotides matching TRBD2. Trimming at V came to 3 bases and at J to 4 bases, leaving 4 bases not matched to a gene. This CDR3 contains 15 residues. CDR1 MGHRA and CDR2 YSYEKL come from the germline V gene. CDR3 region: CASSQVTSGRETQYF. The CDR3 DNA follows: TGCGCCAGCAGCCAGGTTACTAGCGGGAGAGAGACCCAGTACTTC.

The gene calls are TRBV4-2 and TRBJ1-2, with D possibly being TRBD1 (5 bases). This CDR3 comprises 16 residues. Germline V gives CDR1 LGHNA, CDR2 YNFKEQ. Trimming removed 0 bases from V and 4 bases from J, with 15 bases in between. This CDR3 reads CASSQDRGGAVYGYTF. The CDR3 DNA is TGTGCCAGCAGCCAAGATCGAGGAGGGGCGGTCTATGGCTACACCTTC.